This T cell receptor beta chain came from a study of PD-L1 blockade in urothelial cancer. The wider study: Males with urothelial cancer arising in the bladder constituted twenty-five of the 29 patients.

V lost 7 bases and J lost 3, with 9 bases in between. The CDR3 sequence is 12 residues long. Germline V gene lookup returns CDR1 MDHEN and CDR2 SYDVKM. Sequencing used immunoSEQ multiplex PCR; TCRdb keeps in-frame clones, though not all of them. Of 35,000 to 45,000 clones in the sample, 91% were seen once. Time point of the sample: peripheral blood 6 weeks after treatment start. For each patient, 1 to 8 samples were obtained, pretreatment and on-treatment. The J gene is TRBJ1-2, the V gene TRBV28; no firm D call. Specimen: PBMCs, collected around atezolizumab (anti-PD-L1) treatment. The source is a man between 65 and 80 years old with urothelial cancer. The CDR3 reads CASIGWDYGYTF. As DNA, the CDR3 is TGTGCCAGCATCGGGTGGGACTATGGCTACACCTTC.